The 26 T cell receptor beta chains presented below share a single source sample, sequenced in a study of OX40 agonist ivuxolimab in advanced cancers. Measured with immunoSEQ multiplex PCR; TCRdb has only the in-frame clones, and not every one. The table has about 48,000 clones, approximately 88% seen once. Sequencing used CD4+ or CD8+ T cells sorted from blood, obtained in a trial of the OX40 agonist ivuxolimab. These TCRs come from an adult with an advanced solid tumor such as melanoma, head and neck, liver or kidney cancer.

V usage is TRBV19 and J usage is TRBJ1-1; TRBD1 agrees at 8 bases. CDR3 size: 14 residues. The V and J ends lost 6 bases and 7 bases, in that order; junction bases with no gene match: 10. In germline, CDR1 is LNHDA, CDR2 SQIVND (reference sequence). CDR3 loop: CASRKGQVDGEAFF. CDR3 nucleotide sequence: TGTGCCAGTAGAAAGGGACAGGTGGACGGTGAAGCTTTCTTT. Based on the CDR3 plus reference TRBV19 and TRBJ1-1, the full variable domain is DGGITQSPKYLFRKEGQNVTLSCEQNLNHDAMYWYRQDPGQGLRLIYYSQIVNDFQKGDIAEGYSVSREKKESFPLTVTSAQKNPTAFYLCASRKGQVDGEAFFGQGTRLTVV.

The V and J genes are TRBV19 and TRBJ2-3; tentative D call: TRBD1 (5 bases). This CDR3 is 12 amino acids long. Germline V gene data show CDR1 as LNHDA and CDR2 as SQIVND (reference sequence). The ends were cut back, 10 bases at V and 1 base at J, with 9 bases in the middle. The CDR3 region has the DNA TGTGCCATCAAGACAGGCACAGATACGCAGTATTTT. It codes for CAIKTGTDTQYF.

V and J are TRBV12-1 and TRBJ1-6. TRBV12-1 is a documented pseudogene. This CDR3 is 15 amino acids long. The CDR3 region has the DNA TGTGCCAGCAGCTTTGTGGGAGGCTATAATTCACCCCTCCACTTT. This translates into CASSFVGGYNSPLHF.

The gene calls are TRBV5-6 and TRBJ2-7; weak D call: TRBD1 (6 bases). Germline CDR1 SGHDT, CDR2 YYEEEE. This CDR3 is built from 12 residues. Trimming removed 0 bases from V and 5 bases from J, with 6 bases in between. In nucleotides, the CDR3 is TGTGCCAGCAGCTTGGACAGGGACGAGCAGTACTTC. Amino acid sequence: CASSLDRDEQYF.

V usage is TRBV10-3 and J usage is TRBJ2-5; maybe TRBD2 (5 bases). V was cut by 3 bases and J by 11 bases, with 13 bases left in between. CDR1 ENHRY and CDR2 SYGVKD come from the germline V gene. The CDR3 is made up of 12 amino acids. The CDR3 region has the DNA TGTGCCATCAGTGACGTAGAGGGAGAGCAGTACTTC. This sequence encodes CAISDVEGEQYF.

The J gene is TRBJ2-1, the V gene TRBV19; TRBD2 matches at 14 bases. Per germline, CDR1 LNHDA and CDR2 SQIVND (reference sequence). This CDR3 spans 16 amino acids. The junction had 6 bases not matched to a gene; V was cut back by 4 bases and J by 7 bases. The CDR3, as DNA: TGTGCCAGTAGTAGGGGACTAGCGGGGGTACTGAATGAGCAGTTCTTC. Translated: CASSRGLAGVLNEQFF. Complete variable domain (other parts from reference TRBV19 and TRBJ2-1): DGGITQSPKYLFRKEGQNVTLSCEQNLNHDAMYWYRQDPGQGLRLIYYSQIVNDFQKGDIAEGYSVSREKKESFPLTVTSAQKNPTAFYLCASSRGLAGVLNEQFFGPGTRLTVL.

The chain joins TRBV5-4 to TRBJ2-3; D is uncertain. This CDR3 is 12 amino acids long. V was shortened by 1 base and J by 6 bases, with 6 bases between the two germline ends. The germline V gene has CDR1 SGHNT and CDR2 YYREEE (reference sequence). CDR3 protein: CASSLLSDTQYF. The CDR3 DNA sequence: TGTGCCAGCAGCTTGTTATCGGATACGCAGTATTTT.

This clone was picked up a small number of times. V usage is TRBV2 and J usage is TRBJ1-2; D uncertain. This CDR3 has 12 amino acids. The germline V and J ends were trimmed by 3 bases and 8 bases, with 10 bases remaining between them. The germline CDR1 and CDR2 sequences are SNHLY and FYNNEI. CDR3 region: CASSEIEGGYTF. The DNA of the CDR3 is TGTGCCAGCAGTGAGATAGAAGGAGGCTACACCTTC. Combining the CDR3 with reference TRBV2 and TRBJ1-2 gives the whole variable domain EPEVTQTPSHQVTQMGQEVILRCVPISNHLYFYWYRQILGQKVEFLVSFYNNEISEKSEIFDDQFSVERPDGSNFTLKIRSTKLEDSAMYFCASSEIEGGYTFGSGTRLTVV.

The J gene is TRBJ2-5, the V gene TRBV5-1, with 7 bases matching TRBD2. Looked up from germline, CDR1 is SGHRS and CDR2 is YFSETQ. There are 16 residues in the CDR3. The trim removed 4 bases at V and 0 bases at J, leaving 9 bases unmatched. This CDR3 reads CASSLQTSPYQETQYF. As DNA, the CDR3 is TGCGCCAGCAGCCTTCAGACTAGCCCGTACCAAGAGACCCAGTACTTC.

The chain couples TRBV19 to TRBJ2-4, with 10 positions matching TRBD1. The V gene end was trimmed by 2 bases and the J gene end by 1 base; junction bases not matched to a gene: 8. The CDR3 has 18 amino acids. The germline CDR1 and CDR2 sequences are LNHDA and SQIVND (reference sequence). This CDR3 reads CASSISGRQGAAKNIQYF. The DNA of the CDR3 is TGTGCCAGTAGTATAAGTGGAAGACAGGGGGCGGCCAAAAACATTCAGTACTTC.

V usage is TRBV5-4 and J usage is TRBJ2-1, with D possibly being TRBD2 (6 bases). The CDR3 spans 15 residues. V was clipped by 0 bases and J by 3 bases, with 10 bases between them. Germline V CDR1 and CDR2: SGHNT, YYREEE (reference sequence). CDR3 sequence reads: CASSLVRRGYNEQFF. CDR3 sequence (DNA): TGTGCCAGCAGCTTGGTGAGGCGGGGCTACAATGAGCAGTTCTTC.

The chain employs TRBV2 and TRBJ2-5; 9 bases are shared with TRBD2. In germline, CDR1 is SNHLY, CDR2 FYNNEI. This CDR3 has 14 residues. The ends lost 4 bases at V and 6 bases at J; junction bases unmatched: 6. For the CDR3, the DNA is TGTGCCAGCAGTGTTGGGACTAGCAGACAGACCCAGTACTTC. It specifies CASSVGTSRQTQYF. Combining the CDR3 with reference TRBV2 and TRBJ2-5 gives the whole variable domain EPEVTQTPSHQVTQMGQEVILRCVPISNHLYFYWYRQILGQKVEFLVSFYNNEISEKSEIFDDQFSVERPDGSNFTLKIRSTKLEDSAMYFCASSVGTSRQTQYFGPGTRLLVL.

V and J are TRBV5-4 and TRBJ2-3, with 7 bases that match TRBD2. The CDR3 consists of 16 residues. Losses at the gene ends were 0 bases for V and 2 bases for J; bases not matched to a gene: 6. Germline V gene sequence: CDR1 SGHNT, CDR2 YYREEE (reference sequence). The CDR3 coding sequence is TGTGCCAGCAGCTTGGCGCCTAGCGGCTTCACAGATACGCAGTATTTT. Its translation: CASSLAPSGFTDTQYF.

The V call is TRBV19, the J call TRBJ2-1; D gene unclear. The CDR3 consists of 11 residues. Trimming left V 3 bases short and J 4 bases short, with 1 base between. Germline CDR1 is LNHDA and CDR2 is SQIVND (reference sequence). The CDR3 bases are TGTGCCAGTAGTATGTACAATGAGCAGTTCTTC. It codes for CASSMYNEQFF.

The chain recombines TRBV19 with TRBJ1-4; D perhaps matches TRBD1 (6 bases). V lost 4 bases and J 4 bases, leaving 13 bases between the germline ends. The germline V gene has CDR1 LNHDA and CDR2 SQIVND (reference sequence). CDR3 length: 15 residues. The CDR3 region is CASSTRTDFNEKLFF. DNA of the CDR3: TGTGCCAGTAGTACTCGGACAGACTTTAATGAAAAACTGTTTTTT.

V gene TRBV29-1 combines with J gene TRBJ1-1, with D possibly matching TRBD1 (5 bases). The CDR3 covers 14 residues. Trimming cost V 5 bases and J 3 bases, with 16 bases left between them. In germline, CDR1 is SQVTM, CDR2 ANQGSEA. CDR3 protein: CSVFGQGLDTEAFF. The CDR3 DNA reads TGCAGCGTTTTTGGCCAGGGCTTGGACACTGAAGCTTTCTTT. The entire variable domain, with the rest obtained from reference TRBV29-1 and TRBJ1-1, is as follows: SAVISQKPSRDICQRGTSLTIQCQVDSQVTMMFWYRQQPGQSLTLIATANQGSEATYESGFVIDKFPISRPNLTFSTLTVSNMSPEDSSIYLCSVFGQGLDTEAFFGQGTRLTVV.

V usage is TRBV7-9 and J usage is TRBJ2-5, with 16 bases aligning to TRBD2. This CDR3 has 18 residues. Germline lookup yields CDR1 SEHNR and CDR2 FQNEAQ (reference sequence). Trimming removed 4 bases from V and 4 bases from J; junction bases left unmatched: 9. The CDR3 DNA follows: TGTGCCAGCAGCTCACGGGGACTAGCGGGGGGGCACGGAGAGACCCAGTACTTC. It codes for CASSSRGLAGGHGETQYF.

This sequence joins TRBV5-8 and TRBJ1-5, with unresolved D. The CDR3 has 14 amino acids. From germline, CDR1 is SGHTS and CDR2 YDEGEE. With 0 bases removed from V and 4 bases from J, the gap between germline ends came to 8 bases. The CDR3 here is CASSLGVGNQPQHF. CDR3 nucleotide sequence: TGTGCCAGCAGCTTGGGAGTCGGGAATCAGCCCCAGCATTTT.

The chain has TRBV11-3 and TRBJ2-1, with a tentative D call TRBD1 (5 bases). V gave up 1 base and J gave up 10 bases, with 14 bases separating them. Germline CDR1 SGHNT, CDR2 YENEEA. The CDR3 contains 14 residues. The CDR3 DNA is TGTGCCAGCAGCTTAGGCCCCTCCCCAGGGGAGCAGTTCTTC. Residues: CASSLGPSPGEQFF.

The chain couples TRBV9 to TRBJ1-5, with 9 bases aligning to TRBD1. Germline loops: CDR1 SGDLS, CDR2 YYNGEE. V dropped 4 bases and J dropped 4; count of bases not matched to a gene: 6. The CDR3 has 15 residues. The CDR3 loop is CASSRKGQGNQPQHF. In DNA, the CDR3 is TGTGCCAGCAGCAGAAAGGGACAGGGAAATCAGCCCCAGCATTTT.

The chain combines TRBV9 with TRBJ2-1; weak D call: TRBD2 (5 bases). V lost 0 bases to trimming and J lost 10 bases, with 11 bases between them. Germline V gene sequence: CDR1 SGDLS, CDR2 YYNGEE. CDR3 size: 13 residues. CDR3 sequence (DNA): TGTGCCAGCAGCGTAGCTACCAGCGGCGAGCAGTTCTTC. Translation gives CASSVATSGEQFF.

V usage is TRBV5-3 and J usage is TRBJ2-5; 10 bases align to TRBD2. TRBV5-3 is recorded as an ORF, its role being uncertain. The CDR3 covers 22 residues. V lost 3 bases, J lost 4 bases, and 27 bases stayed unmatched. CDR3 nucleotide sequence: TGTGCCAGAAGCTCAGGCGACCAGGGACTAGCGAATGAGGGGCCCGCCGGAGAGACCCAGTACTTC. Residues: CARSSGDQGLANEGPAGETQYF.

The chain joins TRBV6-1 to TRBJ2-2; tentative D call: TRBD2 (5 bases). V lost 3 bases, J lost 4 bases, and 6 bases lay in between. The CDR3 contains 13 residues. Looked up from germline, CDR1 is MNHNS and CDR2 is SASEGT. As DNA, the CDR3 is TGTGCCAGCAGTGAGGGAGTCACCGGGGAGCTGTTTTTT. Encoded protein: CASSEGVTGELFF.

This clone was recorded once. This sequence joins TRBV7-9 and TRBJ2-3; 8 nucleotides agree with TRBD2. Germline values: CDR1 SEHNR, CDR2 FQNEAQ (reference sequence). The V and J ends lost 6 bases and 6 bases, in that order; junction bases with no gene match: 17. This CDR3 region has 17 residues. Here the CDR3 DNA reads TGTGCCAGCAGTCAAGGGGCAGACCGCGGGGGGTTCGATACGCAGTATTTT. Translation gives CASSQGADRGGFDTQYF.

V usage is TRBV7-7 and J usage is TRBJ2-2, with D hard to call. This CDR3 has 14 residues. Looked up from germline, CDR1 is SSHAT and CDR2 is FNYEAQ (reference sequence). The germline V and J ends were trimmed by 3 bases and 1 base, with 6 bases remaining between them. CDR3 residues: CASSLSGNTGELFF. The CDR3 coding sequence is TGTGCCAGCAGCTTGTCAGGGAACACCGGGGAGCTGTTTTTT.

The chain combines TRBV5-4 with TRBJ2-3; D ambiguous. Trimming cost V 0 bases and J 2 bases, with 10 bases left between them. Germline CDR1 is SGHNT and CDR2 is YYREEE (reference sequence). The CDR3 has 15 amino acids. The CDR3 nucleotides are TGTGCCAGCAGCTTGGAACTAACTAACACAGATACGCAGTATTTT. As protein: CASSLELTNTDTQYF.